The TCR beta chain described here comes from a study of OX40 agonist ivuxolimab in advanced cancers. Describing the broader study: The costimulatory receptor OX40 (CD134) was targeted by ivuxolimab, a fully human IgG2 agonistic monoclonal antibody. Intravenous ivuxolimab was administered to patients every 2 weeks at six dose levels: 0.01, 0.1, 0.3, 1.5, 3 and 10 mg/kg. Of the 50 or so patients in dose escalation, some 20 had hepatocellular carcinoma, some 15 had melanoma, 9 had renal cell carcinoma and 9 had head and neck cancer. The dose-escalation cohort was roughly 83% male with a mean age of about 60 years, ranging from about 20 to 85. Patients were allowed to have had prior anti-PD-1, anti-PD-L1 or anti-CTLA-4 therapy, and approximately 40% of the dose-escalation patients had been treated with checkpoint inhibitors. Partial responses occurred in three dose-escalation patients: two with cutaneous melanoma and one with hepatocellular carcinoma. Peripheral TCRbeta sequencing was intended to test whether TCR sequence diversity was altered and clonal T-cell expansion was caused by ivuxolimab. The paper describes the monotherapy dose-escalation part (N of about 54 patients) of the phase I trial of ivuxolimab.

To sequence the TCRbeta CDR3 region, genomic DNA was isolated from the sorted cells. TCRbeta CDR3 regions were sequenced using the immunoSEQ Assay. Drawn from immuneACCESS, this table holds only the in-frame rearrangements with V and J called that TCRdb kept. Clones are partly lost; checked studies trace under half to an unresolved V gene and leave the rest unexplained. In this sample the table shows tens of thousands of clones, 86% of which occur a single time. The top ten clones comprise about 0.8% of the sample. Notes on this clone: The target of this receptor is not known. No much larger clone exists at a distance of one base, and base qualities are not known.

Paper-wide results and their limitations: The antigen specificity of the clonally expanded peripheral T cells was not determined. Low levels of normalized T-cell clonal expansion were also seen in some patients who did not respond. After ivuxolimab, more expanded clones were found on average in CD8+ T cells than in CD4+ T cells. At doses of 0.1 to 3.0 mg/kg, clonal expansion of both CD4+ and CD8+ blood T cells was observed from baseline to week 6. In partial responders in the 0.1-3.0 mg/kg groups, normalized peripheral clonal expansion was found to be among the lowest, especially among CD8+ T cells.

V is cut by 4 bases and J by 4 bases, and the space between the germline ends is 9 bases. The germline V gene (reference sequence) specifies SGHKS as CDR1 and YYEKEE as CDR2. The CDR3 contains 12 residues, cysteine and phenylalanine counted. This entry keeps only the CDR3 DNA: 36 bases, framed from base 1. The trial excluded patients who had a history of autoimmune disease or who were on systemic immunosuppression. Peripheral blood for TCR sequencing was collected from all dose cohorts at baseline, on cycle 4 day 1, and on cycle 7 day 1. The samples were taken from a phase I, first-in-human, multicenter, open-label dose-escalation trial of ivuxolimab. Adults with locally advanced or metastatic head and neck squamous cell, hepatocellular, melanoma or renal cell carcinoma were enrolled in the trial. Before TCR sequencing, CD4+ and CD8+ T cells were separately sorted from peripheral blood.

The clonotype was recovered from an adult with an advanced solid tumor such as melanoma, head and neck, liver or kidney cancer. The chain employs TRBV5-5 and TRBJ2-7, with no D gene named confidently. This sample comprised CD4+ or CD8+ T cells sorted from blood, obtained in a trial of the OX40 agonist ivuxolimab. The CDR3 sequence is CASSASKYEQYF. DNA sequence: TGTGCCAGCAGCGCTTCTAAATACGAGCAGTACTTC. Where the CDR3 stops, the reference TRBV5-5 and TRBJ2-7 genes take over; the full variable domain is DAGVTQSPTHLIKTRGQQVTLRCSPISGHKSVSWYQQVLGQGPQFIFQYYEKEERGRGNFPDRFSARQFPNYSSELNVNALLLGDSALYLCASSASKYEQYFGPGTRLTVT.